This T cell receptor (beta chain) was obtained from a study of molecular identifiers for immune sequencing clone quantification. General observations from the study: Jurkat TCR RNA spiked in from one cell could reportedly be detected among around 920,000 naive cells.

TCRdb ran MiXCR on the PCR reads and lists one entry per CDR3 protein. The data contain hundreds of thousands of distinct CDR3 sequences, 25% of them seen just once; the ten biggest clones take up 0.7% to 0.95%. Naive CD8 libraries were made from about 20,000 to 1,000,000 sorted cells, and they used 10%, 30% or 50% RNA. Naive CD8 T cells were FACS-sorted by CD8+CD4-CCR7+CD45RA+ markers. Notes on this clonotype: Its antigen is undetermined. The junction and the germline gene differ at one end; a read error may be behind it.

The sample comprised naive CD8+ T cells from blood, with Jurkat cell RNA spiked in. Subset noted: FACS-sorted CD8+CD4-CCR7+CD45RA+ naive T cells. This clonotype was sampled from a human donor in good health. Some libraries in this study had Jurkat cell RNA spiked in.

CDR3 in amino acids: CGSSLPVYYEQYF. In DNA, the CDR3 is TGTGGCAGCAGCTTACCAGTTTACTACGAGCAGTACTTC. J is TRBJ2-7 and V is TRBV7-9; D not certain. Germline V gene lookup returns CDR1 SEHNR and CDR2 FQNEAQ (reference sequence). The CDR3 is 13 residues long.